Listed here are 17 T cell receptor beta chains from one sample, sequenced in a study of blood T cell repertoires in COVID-19. The data were produced by immunoSEQ multiplex PCR, yet TCRdb's version contains in-frame clones alone and is incomplete. The sample lists about 160,000 clones; approximately 80% were seen once. Material: PBMCs or T cells enriched from blood (not recorded which). The receptors were gathered from a woman aged 60-75 years who had recovered from COVID-19.

V gene TRBV5-1 combines with J gene TRBJ2-7, with 7 bases lining up with TRBD2. The junction had 7 bases not matched to a gene; V was cut back by 4 bases and J by 0 bases. Germline CDR1 is SGHRS and CDR2 is YFSETQ. CDR3 size: 15 residues. The DNA for the CDR3 is TGCGCCAGCAGCGGGGGGGTGGAGAGCTCCTACGAGCAGTACTTC. As protein: CASSGGVESSYEQYF.

This chain connects TRBV5-1 to TRBJ2-3; 14 nucleotides agree with TRBD2. The CDR3 consists of 17 residues. Trimming took 4 bases from V and 2 from J; bases not matched to a gene: 6. Germline CDR1 and CDR2: SGHRS and YFSETQ. The CDR3 coding sequence is TGCGCCAGCAGCGGGGGACTAGCGGGGGCCGTCACAGATACGCAGTATTTT. Its translation is CASSGGLAGAVTDTQYF.

V is TRBV6-5 and J is TRBJ1-3, with a possible D match to TRBD1 (5 bases). V was pared by 6 bases and J by 4 bases, with 16 bases between. CDR3 length: 15 amino acids. Germline V CDR1 and CDR2: MNHEY, SVGAGI. The CDR3 protein is CASRGGTGPGNTIYF. CDR3 nucleotide sequence: TGTGCCAGCAGGGGAGGCACAGGTCCGGGAAACACCATATATTTT.

This clone was observed once. CDR3 in amino acids: CASSDSKAGVPDTQYF. In DNA, the CDR3 is TGTGCCAGCAGTGACTCGAAAGCGGGGGTGCCAGATACGCAGTATTTT. This rearrangement joins TRBV6-4 to TRBJ2-3; 8 bases are shared with TRBD2. This CDR3 has 16 residues. Germline V lookup: CDR1 MRHNA, CDR2 SNTAGT. The V segment lost 0 bases and the J segment 4 bases; nucleotides outside the gene matches: 6.

This chain uses TRBV4-1 with TRBJ2-1; 7 bases fit TRBD2. The ends lost 3 bases at V and 6 bases at J; junction bases unmatched: 8. This CDR3 has 15 amino acids. Germline assignment: CDR1 MGHRA and CDR2 YSYEKL. The CDR3 protein is CASSQAERGTNEQFF. The CDR3 DNA follows: TGCGCCAGCAGCCAGGCGGAGCGGGGAACCAATGAGCAGTTCTTC.

The chain is built from TRBV6-1 and TRBJ2-3; 11 bases are a match to TRBD2. Germline-derived CDR1 and CDR2 are MNHNS and SASEGT. This CDR3 spans 16 amino acids. Unmatched junction bases numbered 5, after V lost 3 bases and J lost 3 bases. CDR3 sequence reads: CASSETIAGGTDTQYF. Written as DNA, the CDR3 is TGTGCCAGCAGTGAGACTATAGCGGGGGGGACAGATACGCAGTATTTT.

With regard to this clone: The junction departs from the called germline gene at one end, perhaps through a read error. The rearrangement links TRBV2 to TRBJ1-6, with D possibly being TRBD1 (6 bases). The CDR3 consists of 14 residues. Germline V gene data show CDR1 as SNHLY and CDR2 as FYNNEI. The CDR3 sequence is CASSEGQHNSPLHF. DNA for the CDR3: TGTGCCAGCAGCGAAGGACAGCATAATTCACCCCTCCACTTT.

The chain recombines TRBV5-1 with TRBJ1-1; 9 bases align to TRBD1. Germline V gene lookup returns CDR1 SGHRS and CDR2 YFSETQ. After removal of 4 bases from V and 2 bases from J, the junction contained 18 bases not matched to a gene. The CDR3 runs 19 residues. The CDR3 region has the DNA TGCGCCAGCAGCGCCTTTAGGGGTGCCGGGACAGGGTTTAACACTGAAGCTTTCTTT. This gives the protein CASSAFRGAGTGFNTEAFF.

V is TRBV27 and J is TRBJ2-7; TRBD1 might be the D (6 bases). The V end was cut by 4 bases, the J end by 3 bases, with 10 bases between. This CDR3 region has 13 residues. Per germline, CDR1 MNHEY and CDR2 SMNVEV (reference sequence). The CDR3 DNA reads TGTGCCAGCAGTTGGGGGCCGGGCTACGAGCAGTACTTC. Amino acids: CASSWGPGYEQYF.

V gene TRBV29-1 combines with J gene TRBJ1-2, with D possibly matching TRBD1 (6 bases). In germline, CDR1 is SQVTM, CDR2 ANQGSEA. Trimming took 6 bases from V and 10 from J, leaving 12 bases between them. This CDR3 is 10 amino acids long. The CDR3 loop reads CSVVGQAYTF. The CDR3 DNA reads as TGCAGCGTCGTGGGACAAGCCTACACCTTC.

The V call is TRBV25-1, the J call TRBJ2-3, with 9 bases matching TRBD2. Germline V gives CDR1 MGHDK, CDR2 SYGVNS. The CDR3 extends over 16 amino acids. V lost 3 bases, J lost 0 bases, and 4 bases stayed unmatched. CDR3 region: CASSDLGLASTDTQYF. The CDR3 DNA reads TGTGCCAGCAGTGACCTCGGACTAGCGAGCACAGATACGCAGTATTTT.

The chain recombines TRBV30 with TRBJ1-1; D not certain. V was shortened by 3 bases and J by 1 base, with 9 bases between the two germline ends. In germline, CDR1 is GTSNPN, CDR2 SVGIG (reference sequence). The CDR3 is 13 amino acids. CDR3: CAWRWEGNTEAFF. The CDR3 DNA reads TGTGCCTGGAGGTGGGAGGGGAACACTGAAGCTTTCTTT. The entire variable domain, with the rest obtained from reference TRBV30 and TRBJ1-1, is as follows: SQTIHQWPATLVQPVGSPLSLECTVEGTSNPNLYWYRQAAGRGLQLLFYSVGIGQISSEVPQNLSASRPQDRQFILSSKKLLLSDSGFYLCAWRWEGNTEAFFGQGTRLTVV.

The chain has TRBV14 and TRBJ1-4; D is unresolved. The V end was cut by 4 bases, the J end by 4 bases, with 13 bases between. The length of the CDR3 is 15 residues. Germline CDR1 reads SGHDN; CDR2 reads FVKESK. CDR3 protein: CASSPTYSFNEKLFF. DNA for the CDR3: TGTGCCAGCAGCCCGACGTACAGCTTTAATGAAAAACTGTTTTTT.

V usage is TRBV5-1 and J usage is TRBJ2-3, with D unresolved. Trimming removed 0 bases from V and 4 bases from J, with 9 bases in between. The CDR3 totals 14 residues. From germline, CDR1 is SGHRS and CDR2 YFSETQ. The CDR3 DNA reads TGCGCCAGCAGCTTGGCAATAGAAGCAGATACGCAGTATTTT. Encoded protein: CASSLAIEADTQYF.

The chain's CDR3 is CASSPQGAYYEQYF. The CDR3 DNA is TGCGCCAGCAGCCCACAGGGGGCTTACTACGAGCAGTACTTC. The gene calls are TRBV4-1 and TRBJ2-7; 9 bases align to TRBD1. Germline V lookup: CDR1 MGHRA, CDR2 YSYEKL. V lost 4 bases and J lost 3; bases outside the gene matches: 4. This CDR3 has 14 amino acids.

The chain links TRBV24-1 to TRBJ2-1; weak D call: TRBD2 (6 bases). The V end was cut by 5 bases, the J end by 4 bases, with 8 bases between. Germline lookup yields CDR1 KGHDR and CDR2 SFDVKD. This CDR3 is 13 amino acids long. DNA for the CDR3: TGTGCCACCAGTGGGGACTCGTACAATGAGCAGTTCTTC. Protein product: CATSGDSYNEQFF.

The chain combines TRBV27 with TRBJ2-7; 7 positions match TRBD1. CDR1 MNHEY and CDR2 SMNVEV come from the germline V gene (reference sequence). Losses at the gene ends were 5 bases for V and 2 bases for J; bases not matched to a gene: 9. This CDR3 comprises 15 residues. The CDR3 DNA follows: TGTGCCAGCAGTCGCCCAGGGACAGCGACCTACGAGCAGTACTTC. This translates into CASSRPGTATYEQYF.